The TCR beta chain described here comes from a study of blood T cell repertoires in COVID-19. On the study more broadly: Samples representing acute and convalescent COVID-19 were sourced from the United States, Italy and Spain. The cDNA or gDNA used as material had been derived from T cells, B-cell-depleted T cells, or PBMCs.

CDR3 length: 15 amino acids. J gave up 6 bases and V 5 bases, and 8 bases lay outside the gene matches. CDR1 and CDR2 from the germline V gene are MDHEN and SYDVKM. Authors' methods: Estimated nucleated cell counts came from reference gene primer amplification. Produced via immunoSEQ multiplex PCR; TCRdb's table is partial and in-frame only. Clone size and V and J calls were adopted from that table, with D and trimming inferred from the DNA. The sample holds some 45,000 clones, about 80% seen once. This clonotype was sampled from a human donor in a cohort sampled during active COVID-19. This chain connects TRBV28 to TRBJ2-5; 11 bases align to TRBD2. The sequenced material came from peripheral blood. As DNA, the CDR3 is TGTGCCAGCAGTAGTAGCGGGAGGGCTGGGAAGACCCAGTACTTC. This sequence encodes CASSSSGRAGKTQYF.